The clone carrying this TCR beta chain was found once. Antigen unknown. It was CD45RO-negative cells, positively selected for CCR7, that made up naive CD8 cells, with terminally differentiated effector memory CD45RA+ cells excluded. These data originate in a study of shared clonotypes between healthy human individuals. For the study at large: Per-donor plates numbered three CD4 naive, three CD4 memory, two CD8 naive and one CD8 memory.

The study ran the assay at deep level. The repertoire was sequenced with immunoSEQ multiplex PCR; TCRdb's copy has only in-frame clones and lacks some. The repertoire holds approximately 2,000,000 clones, around 93% seen once, with under 2% in the top ten. Study-level findings and limits: An expected dependence of interdonor clonotype sharing on sequencing depth was noted. A reduction in generation probabilities was seen for non-shared clonotypes relative to those shared by all four donors.

The CDR3 totals 15 residues. V was cut by 5 bases and J by 4 bases, with 18 bases left in between. Per the germline V gene, CDR1 is MNHEY and CDR2 is SMNVEV (reference sequence). This clonotype was obtained from a man aged 18 to 29 in good health. Some clones in this sample may be carry-over from other donors' samples. The chain couples TRBV27 to TRBJ2-7; possibly TRBD1 or TRBD2 for D (7 bases each). Material for sequencing was naive CD8+ T cells from PBMCs. CDR3 protein: CASSPETGRVYEQYF. The CDR3 region has the DNA TGTGCCAGCAGTCCGGAGACAGGGAGGGTTTACGAGCAGTACTTC.